Listed below are T cell receptor beta chains from one sample, sequenced in a study of blood T cell repertoires in COVID-19. Repertoires were generated with immunoSEQ multiplex PCR, while TCRdb's copy carries only in-frame clones and drops some. The sample lists about 460,000 clones, roughly nine tenths occurring once. The sequencing input was PBMCs or T cells enriched from blood (not recorded which). The receptors come from an older woman who had recovered from COVID-19. CDR3s include the opening cysteine and the closing phenylalanine or tryptophan. D genes are given only for firm matches. Clone sizes are given selectively: once, few, many, or a class where the clone is expanded.

j_gene | v_gene | abundance | d_gene | CDR3aa | CDR3nt
TRBJ1-2 | TRBV4-1 | - | TRBD1 | CASSGAGGDYGYTF | TGCGCCAGCAGCGGGGCAGGGGGCGACTATGGCTACACCTTC
TRBJ1-1 | TRBV10-3 | - | TRBD1 | CATFQAGGTEAFF | TGTGCCACGTTTCAGGCAGGGGGAACTGAAGCTTTCTTT
TRBJ2-3 | TRBV20-1 | once | - | CSASGGADTQYF | TGCAGTGCTAGTGGCGGGGCAGATACGCAGTATTTT
TRBJ1-5 | TRBV24-1 | - | TRBD1 | CATSDRTGGRQPQHF | TGTGCCACCAGTGACCGGACAGGGGGACGCCAGCCCCAGCATTTT
TRBJ2-1 | TRBV24-1 | once | TRBD1 | CATSDTGTGANEQFF | TGTGCCACCAGTGACACCGGTACAGGGGCCAATGAGCAGTTCTTC
TRBJ1-1 | TRBV11-3 | - | - | CASSFGGPNTEAFF | TGTGCCAGCAGCTTTGGGGGCCCGAACACTGAAGCTTTCTTT
TRBJ1-3 | TRBV6-5 | - | - | CASTYSGNTIYF | TGTGCCAGCACCTACTCTGGAAACACCATATATTTT
TRBJ2-1 | TRBV5-1 | once | - | CASSLGTFDSYNEQFF | TGCGCCAGCAGCTTGGGGACATTCGACTCCTACAATGAGCAGTTCTTC
TRBJ1-2 | TRBV5-8 | once | - | CASSRRTVNGYTF | TGTGCCAGCAGCCGGCGGACAGTAAACGGCTACACCTTC
TRBJ2-1 | TRBV2 | few | - | CASSADGGTYNEQFF | TGTGCCAGCAGTGCTGACGGGGGTACCTACAATGAGCAGTTCTTC
TRBJ1-1 | TRBV4-1 | once | TRBD1 | CASSPHLQGGNTEAFF | TGCGCCAGCAGCCCTCATTTACAGGGGGGGAACACTGAAGCTTTCTTT
TRBJ2-3 | TRBV5-1 | - | TRBD2 | CASSFALTSGGVTQYF | TGCGCCAGCAGCTTCGCCCTGACTAGCGGGGGGGTAACGCAGTATTTT
TRBJ1-5 | TRBV29-1 | - | - | CSVGRGSNQPQHF | TGCAGCGTTGGGCGCGGTAGCAATCAGCCCCAGCATTTT
TRBJ2-1 | TRBV11-2 | - | - | CASSASVLNEQFF | TGTGCCAGCAGCGCGAGCGTTCTCAATGAGCAGTTCTTC
TRBJ1-6 | TRBV30 | - | - | CAWTRGGNSPLHF | TGTGCCTGGACCCGAGGAGGGAATTCACCCCTCCACTTT
TRBJ2-5 | TRBV9 | - | TRBD1 | CASSTWTGPQETQYF | TGTGCCAGCAGCACCTGGACAGGACCCCAAGAGACCCAGTACTTC
TRBJ2-1 | TRBV19 | - | TRBD2 | CASSRLAGGLSSYNEQFF | TGTGCCAGTAGTCGTCTAGCGGGGGGACTCAGCTCCTACAATGAGCAGTTCTTC
TRBJ2-5 | TRBV6-5 | once | - | CASRTPGTGETQYF | TGTGCCAGCAGAACCCCCGGGACTGGGGAGACCCAGTACTTC
TRBJ1-2 | TRBV7-8 | few | - | CASSLALRQGPTTDYGYTF | TGTGCCAGCAGCTTAGCGCTTAGGCAGGGGCCGACTACGGACTATGGCTACACCTTC
TRBJ1-1 | TRBV3-1/TRBV3-2 | - | TRBD1 | CASSRQGIWTEAFF | TGTGCCAGCAGCCGACAGGGGATTTGGACTGAAGCTTTCTTT
TRBJ2-1 | TRBV5-6 | - | TRBD1 | CASSHGTGNNEQFF | TGTGCCAGCAGCCACGGGACAGGGAACAATGAGCAGTTCTTC
TRBJ2-1 | TRBV19 | - | TRBD2 | CASSRGTSGRSYNEQFF | TGTGCCAGTAGTCGCGGGACTAGCGGTCGGTCCTACAATGAGCAGTTCTTC
TRBJ1-6 | TRBV5-1 | - | TRBD1 | CASSLRTDRVSPLHF | TGCGCCAGCAGCCTCCGAACGGACAGGGTGTCACCCCTCCACTTT
TRBJ2-2 | TRBV5-1 | - | TRBD2 | CASSRGLAGFANTGELFF | TGCGCCAGCAGCAGGGGACTAGCGGGGTTCGCGAACACCGGGGAGCTGTTTTTT
TRBJ2-3 | TRBV4-1 | - | - | CASSQDGAWGPDTQYF | TGCGCCAGCAGCCAAGATGGGGCATGGGGTCCAGATACGCAGTATTTT
TRBJ2-1 | TRBV9 | - | TRBD2 | CASSVTRLAGGPEQFF | TGTGCCAGCAGCGTCACCCGACTAGCGGGGGGTCCTGAGCAGTTCTTC
TRBJ2-7 | TRBV7-8 | - | - | CASSFPGFSYEQYF | TGTGCCAGCAGTTTCCCAGGGTTCTCCTACGAGCAGTACTTC
TRBJ1-1 | TRBV5-1 | - | - | CASNTGGASTEAFF | TGCGCCAGCAACACCGGTGGGGCCTCCACTGAAGCTTTCTTT
TRBJ1-3 | TRBV7-2 | few | TRBD1 | CASSPLDRVTGNTIYF | TGTGCCAGCAGCCCACTTGACAGGGTAACTGGAAACACCATATATTTT
TRBJ1-4 | TRBV7-6 | - | TRBD1 | CASSLGTGDSEKLFF | TGTGCCAGCAGCCTCGGGACAGGAGATTCCGAAAAACTGTTTTTT
TRBJ1-5 | TRBV12-5 | - | TRBD1 | CASGLVSPGGIDQPQHF | TGTGCTAGTGGTTTGGTAAGCCCAGGGGGCATAGATCAGCCCCAGCATTTT
TRBJ1-2 | TRBV5-4 | - | - | CASSLDSLNYGYTF | TGTGCCAGCAGCTTGGACAGCCTTAACTATGGCTACACCTTC
TRBJ1-5 | TRBV5-1 | - | - | CASSLAGDSNQPQHF | TGCGCCAGCAGCTTGGCCGGGGATAGCAATCAGCCCCAGCATTTT
TRBJ2-2 | TRBV19 | - | TRBD1 | CASSLGTGFTGELFF | TGTGCCAGTAGTCTTGGGACAGGGTTCACCGGGGAGCTGTTTTTT
TRBJ1-1 | TRBV11-2 | - | - | CASSFLAPNTEAFF | TGTGCCAGCAGCTTTCTAGCACCGAACACTGAAGCTTTCTTT
TRBJ1-2 | TRBV29-1 | - | TRBD1 | CSARQGANYGYTF | TGCAGCGCCCGACAGGGAGCTAACTATGGCTACACCTTC
TRBJ2-7 | TRBV6-5 | - | TRBD2 | CASSLGGGGYEQYF | TGTGCCAGCAGTCTCGGGGGGGGCGGGTACGAGCAGTACTTC
TRBJ2-7 | TRBV7-9 | - | TRBD2 | CASSQPQRGAISYEQYF | TGTGCCAGCAGCCAACCCCAGCGGGGGGCCATCTCCTACGAGCAGTACTTC
TRBJ1-1 | TRBV7-9 | - | TRBD1 | CASTKTGSLNTEAFF | TGTGCCAGCACAAAGACAGGGTCCTTGAACACTGAAGCTTTCTTT
TRBJ1-1 | TRBV18 | - | - | CASSPNSANTEAFF | TGTGCCAGCTCACCCAACTCCGCGAACACTGAAGCTTTCTTT
TRBJ1-1 | TRBV10-3 | - | TRBD1 | CAIRGQDHGGENTEAFF | TGTGCCATCAGAGGACAGGATCATGGCGGGGAGAACACTGAAGCTTTCTTT
TRBJ1-4 | TRBV7-9 | - | TRBD1 | CASSRDSNEKLFF | TGTGCCAGCAGCCGGGACAGTAATGAAAAACTGTTTTTT
TRBJ1-3 | TRBV7-8 | - | TRBD1 | CASSLSPGTGGNTIYF | TGTGCCAGCAGCTTAAGCCCGGGGACAGGGGGAAACACCATATATTTT
TRBJ2-1 | TRBV9 | - | - | CASSPRGYEQFF | TGTGCCAGCAGCCCGAGGGGGTATGAGCAGTTCTTC
TRBJ1-2 | TRBV11-2 | - | - | CASSFVPYGYTF | TGTGCCAGCAGCTTCGTCCCCTATGGCTACACCTTC
TRBJ2-3 | TRBV5-1 | - | - | CASSLDLARTDTQYF | TGCGCCAGCAGCTTGGATCTAGCGCGCACAGATACGCAGTATTTT
TRBJ1-2 | TRBV5-4 | - | - | CASSLVGAAYGYTF | TGTGCCAGCAGCTTGGTGGGGGCGGCCTATGGCTACACCTTC
TRBJ1-1 | TRBV19 | - | - | CASSIRRDTEAFF | TGTGCCAGTAGTATCCGGCGGGACACTGAAGCTTTCTTT
TRBJ1-2 | TRBV19 | - | - | CASSIDWRAGRFGENYGYTF | TGTGCCAGTAGTATAGATTGGAGGGCAGGGCGGTTTGGCGAAAACTATGGCTACACCTTC